This T cell receptor beta chain was obtained from a study of T cells after yellow fever vaccination. Whole-study findings and limits: Repertoires obtained by FACS sorting could include abundant clonotypes that entered as contaminants from the bulk population. Post-booster reappearance was seen for most primary-vaccination clones (about 96% CD4, roughly 91% CD8). Relatively few clonotypes were ones that appeared in both CD4 and CD8 compartments.

There are 17 residues in the CDR3. V shed 6 bases and J 5 bases; nucleotides not matched to a gene: 17. Germline V gives CDR1 MNHEY, CDR2 SMNVEV (reference sequence). This clonotype was recorded a few times. What it recognizes is unknown. 5'RACE template switching generated TCR cDNA, adding a universal primer site and UMIs. MiXCR, run by TCRdb on the 5' RACE reads, gives a single entry per CDR3 protein. In the table there are just under 600,000 distinct CDR3 sequences, 13% of which are singletons. The sequenced sample was PBMCs, obtained on the day of the yellow fever booster vaccination. This receptor was obtained from a man aged 30 to 39 who received the YFV17D yellow fever vaccine. V is TRBV27 and J is TRBJ2-7, with TRBD1 identical over 9 bases. The CDR3 sequence: CASRRRPNRGLRDEQYF. The CDR3 coding sequence is TGTGCCAGCAGGCGCCGCCCTAACAGGGGGCTACGGGACGAGCAGTACTTC.